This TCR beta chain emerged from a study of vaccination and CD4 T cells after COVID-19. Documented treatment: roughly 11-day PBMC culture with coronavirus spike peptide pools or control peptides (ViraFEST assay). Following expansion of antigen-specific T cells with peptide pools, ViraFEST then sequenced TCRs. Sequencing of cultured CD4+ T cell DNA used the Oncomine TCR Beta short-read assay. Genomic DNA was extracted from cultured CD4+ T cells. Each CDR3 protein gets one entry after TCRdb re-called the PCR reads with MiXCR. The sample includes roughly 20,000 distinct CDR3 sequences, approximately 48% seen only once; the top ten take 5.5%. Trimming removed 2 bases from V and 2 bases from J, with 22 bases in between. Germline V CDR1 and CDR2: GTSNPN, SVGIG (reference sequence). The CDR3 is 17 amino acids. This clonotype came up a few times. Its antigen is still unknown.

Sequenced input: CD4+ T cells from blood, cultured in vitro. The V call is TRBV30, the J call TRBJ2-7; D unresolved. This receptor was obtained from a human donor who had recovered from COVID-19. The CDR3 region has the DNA TGTGCCTGGAGTCCCCCTCCCCGTCTATCCCAAACCTACGAGCAGTACTTC. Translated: CAWSPPPRLSQTYEQYF.